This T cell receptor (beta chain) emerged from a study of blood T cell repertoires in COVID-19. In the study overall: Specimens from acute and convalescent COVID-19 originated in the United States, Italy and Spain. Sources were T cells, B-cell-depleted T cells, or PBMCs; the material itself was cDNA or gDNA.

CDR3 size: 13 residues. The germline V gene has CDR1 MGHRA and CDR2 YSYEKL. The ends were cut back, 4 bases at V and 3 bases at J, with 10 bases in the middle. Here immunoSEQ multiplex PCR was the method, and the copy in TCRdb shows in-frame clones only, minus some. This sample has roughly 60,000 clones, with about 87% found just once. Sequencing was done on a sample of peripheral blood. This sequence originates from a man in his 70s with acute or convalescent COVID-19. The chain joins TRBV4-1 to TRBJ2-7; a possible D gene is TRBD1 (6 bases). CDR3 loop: CASSPRDNYEQYF. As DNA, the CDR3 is TGCGCCAGCAGCCCCCGGGACAACTACGAGCAGTACTTC.